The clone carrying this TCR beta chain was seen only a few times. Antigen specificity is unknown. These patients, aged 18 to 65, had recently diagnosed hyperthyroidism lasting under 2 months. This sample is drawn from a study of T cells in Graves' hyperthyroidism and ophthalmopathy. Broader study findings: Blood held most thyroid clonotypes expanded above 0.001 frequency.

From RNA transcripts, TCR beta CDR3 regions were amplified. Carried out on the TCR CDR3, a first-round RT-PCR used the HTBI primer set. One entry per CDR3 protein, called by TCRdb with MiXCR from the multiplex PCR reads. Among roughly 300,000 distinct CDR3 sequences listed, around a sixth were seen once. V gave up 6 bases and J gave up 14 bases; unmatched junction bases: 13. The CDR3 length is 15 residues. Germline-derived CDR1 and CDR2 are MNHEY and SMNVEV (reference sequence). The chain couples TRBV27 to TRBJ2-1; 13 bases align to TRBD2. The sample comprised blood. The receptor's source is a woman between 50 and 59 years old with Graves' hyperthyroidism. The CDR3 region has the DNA TGTGCCAGCAGCAGCCATTGGACTAGCGGGAGTAAGGAGTTCTTC. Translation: CASSSHWTSGSKEFF.